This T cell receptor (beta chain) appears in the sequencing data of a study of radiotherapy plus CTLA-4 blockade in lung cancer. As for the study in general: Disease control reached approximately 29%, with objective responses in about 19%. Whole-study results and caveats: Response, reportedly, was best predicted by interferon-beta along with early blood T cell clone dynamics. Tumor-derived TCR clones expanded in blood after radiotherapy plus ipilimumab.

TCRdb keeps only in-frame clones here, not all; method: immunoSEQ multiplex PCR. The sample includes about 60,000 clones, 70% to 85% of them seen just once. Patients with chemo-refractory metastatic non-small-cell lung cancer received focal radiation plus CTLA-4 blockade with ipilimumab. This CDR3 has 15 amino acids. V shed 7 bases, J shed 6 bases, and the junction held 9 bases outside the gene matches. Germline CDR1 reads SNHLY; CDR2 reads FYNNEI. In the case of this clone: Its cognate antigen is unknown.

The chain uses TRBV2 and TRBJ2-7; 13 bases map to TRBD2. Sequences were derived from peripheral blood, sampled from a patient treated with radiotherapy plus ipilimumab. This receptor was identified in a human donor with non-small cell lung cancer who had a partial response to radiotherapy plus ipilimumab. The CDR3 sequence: CASTLGTSGASEQYF. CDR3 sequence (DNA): TGTGCCAGCACTCTAGGGACTAGCGGGGCCTCCGAGCAGTACTTC.